The sample holds one count of the clone carrying this T cell receptor (beta chain). Its cognate antigen is unknown. Donors ranged from about 6 to 95 years old and were healthy Caucasians in Russia. Then a second PCR, running roughly 7 to 11 cycles, was carried out with a sample-barcoded 5' primer and a J-beta primer mix. TCRdb called the 5' RACE reads again in MiXCR, with one record for every CDR3 protein. The sample contains hundreds of thousands of distinct CDR3 sequences, about 62% of which appear only once. This entry is derived from a study of blood T cells in healthy people across ages. Study results and limitations: Estimated diversity, derived from one million T cells, was regarded as an underestimate. Unknown CMV status may confound age-related changes in expanded clones.

The sample comprised blood. This receptor was identified in a man aged 30 to 45 in good health.

CDR3 amino acids: CASRKGGAQYF. CDR3 nucleotides: TGTGCCAGCAGGAAGGGAGGTGCGCAGTATTTT. The gene calls are TRBV7-2 and TRBJ2-3; the D gene is possibly TRBD2 (6 bases). This CDR3 region has 11 residues. Germline CDR1 is SGHTA and CDR2 is FQGNSA. Trimming removed 6 bases from V and 10 bases from J, with 11 bases in between.